Described below is a single T cell receptor beta chain sequence and its context. The data belong to a study of T cell changes during pregnancy in multiple sclerosis. This CDR3 comprises 16 residues. The V gene lost 6 bases and the J gene lost 2 bases, with 14 bases spanning the gap. Germline V CDR1 and CDR2: LNHDA, SQIVND (reference sequence). Only in-frame clones appear in the TCRdb table, and some are missing; sequencing was by immunoSEQ multiplex PCR. The data contain roughly 48,000 clones, 85% to 95% of them seen just once; the ten biggest clones take up 0.9% to 1%. Sequencing used CD4+ T cells from peripheral blood mononuclear cells, obtained in the second trimester of pregnancy. The chain recombines TRBV19 with TRBJ2-6; a weak D match, TRBD1 (6 bases). This receptor was identified in a female donor in good health, enrolled as a control in a pregnancy study. The CDR3: CASSPIRDTGANVLTF. For the CDR3, the DNA is TGTGCCAGTAGCCCTATACGGGACACTGGGGCCAACGTCCTGACTTTC.